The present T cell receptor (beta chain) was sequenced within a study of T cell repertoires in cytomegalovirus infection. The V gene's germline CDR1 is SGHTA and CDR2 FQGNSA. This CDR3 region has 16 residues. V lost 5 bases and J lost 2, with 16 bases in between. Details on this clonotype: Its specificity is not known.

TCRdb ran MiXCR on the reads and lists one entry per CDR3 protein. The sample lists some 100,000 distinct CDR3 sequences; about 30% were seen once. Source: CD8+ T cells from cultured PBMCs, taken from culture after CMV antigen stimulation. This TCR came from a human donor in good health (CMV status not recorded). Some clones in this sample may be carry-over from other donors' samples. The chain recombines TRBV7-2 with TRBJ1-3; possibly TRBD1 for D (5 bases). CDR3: CASSREKWDAGNTIYF. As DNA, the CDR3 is TGTGCCAGCAGCAGGGAAAAGTGGGACGCTGGAAACACCATATATTTT.